The source of this T cell receptor beta chain is a study of T cell responses to AZD1222 COVID-19 vaccine. Points on this clone: Antigen unknown.

The CDR3 runs 16 residues. CDR1 is MDHEN, CDR2 SYDVKM, per germline. V was clipped by 1 base and J by 8 bases, with 15 bases between them. General observations from the study: Without day 14 samples, only post-peak T cell repertoires were studied. Variant regions that are unmutated are reportedly the target of nearly half of spike-specific TCRs.

Profiling relied on immunoSEQ multiplex PCR, and the TCRdb table lists in-frame clones only, not all of them. The table includes tens of thousands of clones, around 83% detected once. The sample consisted of peripheral blood, taken on day 0 of AZD1222 vaccination. The source of this sequence is an adult in good health. The chain combines TRBV28 with TRBJ1-6; D remains unclear. Here the CDR3 reads CASSLSPWPRDSPLHF. CDR3 sequence (DNA): TGTGCCAGCAGTTTATCTCCATGGCCTAGGGATTCACCCCTCCACTTT.